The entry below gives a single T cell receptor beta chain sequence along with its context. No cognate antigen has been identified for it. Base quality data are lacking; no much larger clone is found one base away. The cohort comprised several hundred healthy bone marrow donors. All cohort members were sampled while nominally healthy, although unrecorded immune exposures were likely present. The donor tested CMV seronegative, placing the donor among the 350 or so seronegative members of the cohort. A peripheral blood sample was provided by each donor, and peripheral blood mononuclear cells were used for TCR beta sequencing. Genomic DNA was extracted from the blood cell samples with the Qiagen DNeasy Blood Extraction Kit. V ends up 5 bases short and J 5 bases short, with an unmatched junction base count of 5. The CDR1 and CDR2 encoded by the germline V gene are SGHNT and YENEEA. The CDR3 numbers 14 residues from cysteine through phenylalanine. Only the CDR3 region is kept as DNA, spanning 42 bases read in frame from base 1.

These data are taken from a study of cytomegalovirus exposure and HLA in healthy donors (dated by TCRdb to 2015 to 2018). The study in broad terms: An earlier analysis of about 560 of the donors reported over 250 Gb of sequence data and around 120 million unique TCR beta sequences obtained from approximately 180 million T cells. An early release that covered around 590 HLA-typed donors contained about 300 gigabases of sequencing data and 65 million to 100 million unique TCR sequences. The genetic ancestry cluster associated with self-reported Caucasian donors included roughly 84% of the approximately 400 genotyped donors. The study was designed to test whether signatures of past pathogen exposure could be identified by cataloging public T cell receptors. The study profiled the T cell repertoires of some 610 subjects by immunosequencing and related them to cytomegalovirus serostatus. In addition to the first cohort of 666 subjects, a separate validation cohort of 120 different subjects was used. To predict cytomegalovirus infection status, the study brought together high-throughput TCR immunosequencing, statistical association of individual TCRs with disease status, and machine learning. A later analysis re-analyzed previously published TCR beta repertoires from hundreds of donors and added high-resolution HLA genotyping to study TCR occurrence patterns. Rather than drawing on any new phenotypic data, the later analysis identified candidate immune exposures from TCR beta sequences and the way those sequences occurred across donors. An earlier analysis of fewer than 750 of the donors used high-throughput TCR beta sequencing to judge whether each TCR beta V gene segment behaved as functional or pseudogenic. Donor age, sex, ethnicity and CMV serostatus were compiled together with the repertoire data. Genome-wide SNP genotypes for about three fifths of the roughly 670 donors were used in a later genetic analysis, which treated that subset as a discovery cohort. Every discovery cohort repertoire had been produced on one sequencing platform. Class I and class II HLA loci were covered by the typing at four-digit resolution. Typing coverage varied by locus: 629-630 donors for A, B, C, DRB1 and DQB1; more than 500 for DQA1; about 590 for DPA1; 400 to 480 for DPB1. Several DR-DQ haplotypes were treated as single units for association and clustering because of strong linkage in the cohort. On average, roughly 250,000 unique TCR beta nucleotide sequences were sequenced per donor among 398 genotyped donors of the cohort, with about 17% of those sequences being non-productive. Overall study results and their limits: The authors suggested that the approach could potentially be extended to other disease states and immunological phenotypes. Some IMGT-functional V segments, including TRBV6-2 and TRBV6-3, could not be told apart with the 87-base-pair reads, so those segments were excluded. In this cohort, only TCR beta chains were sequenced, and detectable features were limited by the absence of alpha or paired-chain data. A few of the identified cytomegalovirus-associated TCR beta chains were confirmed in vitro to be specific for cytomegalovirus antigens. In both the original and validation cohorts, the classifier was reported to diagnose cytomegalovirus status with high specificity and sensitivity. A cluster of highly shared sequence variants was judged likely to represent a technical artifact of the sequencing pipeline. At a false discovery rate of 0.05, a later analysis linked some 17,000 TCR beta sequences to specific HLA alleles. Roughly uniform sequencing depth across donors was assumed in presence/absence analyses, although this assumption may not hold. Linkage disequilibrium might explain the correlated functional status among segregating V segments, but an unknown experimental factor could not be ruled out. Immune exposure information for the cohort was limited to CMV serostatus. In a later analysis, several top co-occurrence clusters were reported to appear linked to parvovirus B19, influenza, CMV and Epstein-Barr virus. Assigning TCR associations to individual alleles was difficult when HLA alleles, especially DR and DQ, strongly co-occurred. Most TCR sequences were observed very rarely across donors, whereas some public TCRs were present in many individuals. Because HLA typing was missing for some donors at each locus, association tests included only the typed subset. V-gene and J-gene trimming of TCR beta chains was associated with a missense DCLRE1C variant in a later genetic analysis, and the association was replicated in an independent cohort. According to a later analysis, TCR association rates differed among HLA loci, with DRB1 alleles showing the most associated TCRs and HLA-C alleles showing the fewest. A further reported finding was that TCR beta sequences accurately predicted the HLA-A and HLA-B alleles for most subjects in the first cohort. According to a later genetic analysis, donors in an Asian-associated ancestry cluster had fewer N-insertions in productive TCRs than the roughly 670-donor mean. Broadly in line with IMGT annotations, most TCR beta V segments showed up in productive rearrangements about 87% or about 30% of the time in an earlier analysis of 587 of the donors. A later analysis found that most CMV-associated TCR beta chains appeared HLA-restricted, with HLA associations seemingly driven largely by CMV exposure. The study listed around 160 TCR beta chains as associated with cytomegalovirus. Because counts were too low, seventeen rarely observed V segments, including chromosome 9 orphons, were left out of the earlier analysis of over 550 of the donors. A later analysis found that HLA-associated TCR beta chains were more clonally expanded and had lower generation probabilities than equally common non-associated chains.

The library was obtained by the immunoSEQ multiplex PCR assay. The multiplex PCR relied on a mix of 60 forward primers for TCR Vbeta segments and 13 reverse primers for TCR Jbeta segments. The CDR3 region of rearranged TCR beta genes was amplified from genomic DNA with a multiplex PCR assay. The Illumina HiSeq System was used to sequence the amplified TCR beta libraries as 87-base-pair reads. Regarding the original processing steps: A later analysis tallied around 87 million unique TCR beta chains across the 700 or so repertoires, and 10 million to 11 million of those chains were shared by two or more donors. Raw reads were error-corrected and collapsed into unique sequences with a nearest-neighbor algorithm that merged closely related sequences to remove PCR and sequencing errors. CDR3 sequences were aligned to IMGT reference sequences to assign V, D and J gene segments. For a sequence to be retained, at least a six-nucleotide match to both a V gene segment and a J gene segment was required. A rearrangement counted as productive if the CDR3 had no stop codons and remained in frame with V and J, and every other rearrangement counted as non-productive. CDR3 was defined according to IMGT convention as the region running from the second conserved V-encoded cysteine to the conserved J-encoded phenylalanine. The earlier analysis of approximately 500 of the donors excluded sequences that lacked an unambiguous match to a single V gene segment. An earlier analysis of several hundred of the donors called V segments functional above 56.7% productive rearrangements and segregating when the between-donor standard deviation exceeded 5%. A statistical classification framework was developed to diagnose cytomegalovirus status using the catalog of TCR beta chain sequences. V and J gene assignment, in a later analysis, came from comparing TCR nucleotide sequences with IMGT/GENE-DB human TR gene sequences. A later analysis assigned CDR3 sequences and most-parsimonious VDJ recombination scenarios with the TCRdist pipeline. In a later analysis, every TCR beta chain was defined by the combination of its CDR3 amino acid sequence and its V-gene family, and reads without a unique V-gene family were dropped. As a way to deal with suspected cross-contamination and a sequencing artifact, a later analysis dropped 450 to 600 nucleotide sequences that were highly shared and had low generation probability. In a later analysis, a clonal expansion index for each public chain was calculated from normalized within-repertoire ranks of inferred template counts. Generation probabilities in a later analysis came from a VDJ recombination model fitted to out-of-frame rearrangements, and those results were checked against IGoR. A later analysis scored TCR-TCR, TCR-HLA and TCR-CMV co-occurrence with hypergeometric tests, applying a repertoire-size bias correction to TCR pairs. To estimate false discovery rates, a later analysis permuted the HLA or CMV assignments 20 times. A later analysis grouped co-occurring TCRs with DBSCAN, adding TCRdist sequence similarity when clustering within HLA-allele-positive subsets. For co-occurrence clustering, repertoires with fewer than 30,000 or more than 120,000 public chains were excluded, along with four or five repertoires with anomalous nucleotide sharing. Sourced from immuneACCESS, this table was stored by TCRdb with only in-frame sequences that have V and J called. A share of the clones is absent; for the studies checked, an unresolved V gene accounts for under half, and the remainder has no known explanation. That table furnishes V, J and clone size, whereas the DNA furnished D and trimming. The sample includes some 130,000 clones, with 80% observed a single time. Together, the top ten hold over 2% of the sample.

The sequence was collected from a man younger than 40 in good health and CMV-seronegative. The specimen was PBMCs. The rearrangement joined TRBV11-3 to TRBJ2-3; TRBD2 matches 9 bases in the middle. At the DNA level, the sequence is TGTGCCAGCAGCCCCTGGCGGGAGGGAGATACGCAGTATTTT. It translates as CASSPWREGDTQYF. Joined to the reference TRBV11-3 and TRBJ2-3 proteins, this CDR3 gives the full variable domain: EAGVVQSPRYKIIEKKQPVAFWCNPISGHNTLYWYLQNLGQGPELLIRYENEEAVDDSQLPKDRFSAERLKGVDSTLKIQPAELGDSAVYLCASSPWREGDTQYFGPGTRLTVL.